The rows below give T cell receptor beta chains drawn from one sample of a study of shared clonotypes between healthy human individuals. Here immunoSEQ multiplex PCR was the method, and the copy in TCRdb shows in-frame clones only, minus some. The sample lists around 940,000 clones, 60% to 85% occurring once. What was sequenced was memory CD4+ T cells sorted from blood. These receptor sequences come from a man between 18 and 35 years old in good health. CDR3s include the opening cysteine and the closing phenylalanine or tryptophan. Fields, in order: clone size, CDR3 length, D gene, J gene, V gene, CDR3 DNA, CDR3 protein. A D gene is named only where the DNA matches it firmly. For some rows the clone size is stated as once, few or many, or as a class when expanded; others skip it.

.,13,.,TRBJ1-5,TRBV6-5,TGTGCCAGCAGTCCAGGTGTGGGCCTCACCCAGCATTTT,CASSPGVGLTQHF
.,12,.,TRBJ2-7,TRBV29-1,TGCAGCGGAGGGCCGGGCACCTACGAGCAGTACTTC,CSGGPGTYEQYF
.,15,.,TRBJ2-1,TRBV7-2,TGTGCCAGCAGCGCCTCCGGGACTGCCGACAATGAGCAGTTCTTC,CASSASGTADNEQFF
.,13,.,TRBJ1-1,TRBV5-1,TGCGCCAGCAGCTTACAGGGTATACCTGAAGCTTTCTTT,CASSLQGIPEAFF
.,17,TRBD2,TRBJ2-2,TRBV19,TGTGCCAGTAGTTCACTAGCGGGAGGGCCGCGCACCGGGGAGCTGTTTTTT,CASSSLAGGPRTGELFF
.,14,.,TRBJ1-3,TRBV10-3,TGTGCCATCAGGGCCACGGCGAATGGAAACACCATATATTTT,CAIRATANGNTIYF
.,13,TRBD1,TRBJ2-7,TRBV6-6,TGTGCCAGCAGTTCACAGGGGACCTACGAGCAGTACTTC,CASSSQGTYEQYF
.,14,TRBD2,TRBJ2-7,TRBV9,TGTGCCAGCAGCCCTCGACTAGCGGCCTACGAGCAGTACTTC,CASSPRLAAYEQYF
once,14,TRBD1,TRBJ2-7,TRBV7-2,TGTGCCAGCAGCTTAAGGGACAGTACCTACGAGCAGTACTTC,CASSLRDSTYEQYF
.,14,TRBD1,TRBJ1-1,TRBV18,TGTGCCAGCTCACCTCAGGGGGTTGCGACTGAAGCTTTCTTT,CASSPQGVATEAFF
.,16,.,TRBJ2-1,TRBV7-2,TGTGCCAGGGCCTTTGGTCGTAACGATTCCTACAATGAGCAGTTCTTC,CARAFGRNDSYNEQFF
.,15,.,TRBJ1-2,TRBV2,TGTGCCAGCAGCTCATTATCCAGGGGCGACTATGGCTACACCTTC,CASSSLSRGDYGYTF
.,16,TRBD2,TRBJ2-2,TRBV28,TGTGCCAGCAGTTTAGAGCTAGCGGTAGTCACCGGGGAGCTGTTTTTT,CASSLELAVVTGELFF
.,12,.,TRBJ2-3,TRBV21-1,TGTGCCAGCAGACCTTACTCAGATACGCAGTATTTT,CASRPYSDTQYF
.,15,TRBD2,TRBJ2-3,TRBV5-4,TGTGCCAGCAGCTTAGCGGGAGGGCGGGCAGATACGCAGTATTTT,CASSLAGGRADTQYF
.,14,.,TRBJ2-1,TRBV5-1,TGCGCCAGCAGCTTGGGGGACCCCCTGGGGGAGCAGTTCTTC,CASSLGDPLGEQFF
.,15,.,TRBJ1-2,TRBV29-1,TGCAGCGTTCGTGGAGCGAGGAGGGTAACGGATGGCTACACCTTC,CSVRGARRVTDGYTF
.,14,.,TRBJ1-2,TRBV5-6,TGTGCCAGCAGCTTGACAGGGTATGGCTATGGCTACACCTTC,CASSLTGYGYGYTF
many,15,.,TRBJ2-3,TRBV2,TGTGCCAGCAGCGGGACGGGCGTCGGCACAGATACGCAGTATTTT,CASSGTGVGTDTQYF
.,13,.,TRBJ1-5,TRBV6-6,TGTGCCAGCAGAGTCGATCTCAATCAGCCCCAGCATTTT,CASRVDLNQPQHF
.,15,TRBD1,TRBJ2-7,TRBV27,TGTGCCAGCAGTCTCACCGGGACAGGGCGATACGAGCAGTACTTC,CASSLTGTGRYEQYF
.,12,.,TRBJ1-3,TRBV30,TGTGCCGTCGACAATATGGAGAACACCATATATTTT,CAVDNMENTIYF
once,15,TRBD2,TRBJ2-5,TRBV5-1,TGCGCCAGCAGCTTGGATATCGGGGGGGCTGAGACCCAGTACTTC,CASSLDIGGAETQYF
.,14,TRBD2,TRBJ2-5,TRBV6-5,TGTGCCAGCAGTTACTCCCTAGCGGAAGAGACCCAGTACTTC,CASSYSLAEETQYF
.,16,TRBD2,TRBJ2-5,TRBV7-9,TGTGCCAGCAGCTTAGATGCCGGGACTAGCGGAAGTACCCAGTACTTC,CASSLDAGTSGSTQYF
.,20,.,TRBJ1-6,TRBV27,TGTGCCAGCAGTTTAAGTGTAGTGGGACGGAGTATCCCCGGCGATTCACCCCTCCACTTT,CASSLSVVGRSIPGDSPLHF
few,13,.,TRBJ1-3,TRBV7-2,TGTGCCAGCAGCTCGGAATCCTTCAACACCATATATTTT,CASSSESFNTIYF
.,13,.,TRBJ1-2,TRBV11-2,TGTGCCAGCAGCCAAGGGGGGACCTATGGCTACACCTTC,CASSQGGTYGYTF
.,13,.,TRBJ1-2,TRBV7-2,TGTGCCAGCAGCTTGACAATAAACTATGGCTACACCTTC,CASSLTINYGYTF
.,12,.,TRBJ2-4,TRBV28,TGTGCCAGCAGGGCGGCCAAAAACATTCAGTACTTC,CASRAAKNIQYF
once,12,.,TRBJ2-1,TRBV5-4,TGTGCCAGCAGCAGAGTGGGTGGTGAGCAGTTCTTC,CASSRVGGEQFF
.,15,.,TRBJ2-7,TRBV6-5,TGTGCCAGCAGTTTCAATCCGGGACTCACCTACGAGCAGTACTTC,CASSFNPGLTYEQYF
.,13,TRBD1,TRBJ2-7,TRBV11-2,TGTGCCAGCAGCTTAGGCTACAGGGGCGAGCAGTACTTC,CASSLGYRGEQYF
.,17,.,TRBJ2-3,TRBV5-4,TGTGCCAGCAAACTCCAAACAGGGTCCCGGGAGCTAGATACGCAGTATTTT,CASKLQTGSRELDTQYF
many,12,.,TRBJ2-7,TRBV25-1,TGTGCCAGCAGAACGGGACTGTACGAGCAGTACTTC,CASRTGLYEQYF
once,11,TRBD2,TRBJ2-5,TRBV29-1,TGCAGCGTTGGGGAGGGACAGACCCAGTACTTC,CSVGEGQTQYF
.,16,TRBD2,TRBJ2-7,TRBV15,TGTGCCACCAGCAGAACTAGCGGGAAAAGCTCCTACGAGCAGTACTTC,CATSRTSGKSSYEQYF
once,18,TRBD2,TRBJ2-2,TRBV11-3,TGTGCCAGCAGCTTAGTCCCAGCGGGGGTGCCGAACACCGGGGAGCTGTTTTTT,CASSLVPAGVPNTGELFF
.,14,.,TRBJ1-6,TRBV6-5,TGTGCCAGTAGCCAGCCAGGCCCTAATTCACCCCTCCACTTT,CASSQPGPNSPLHF
.,14,.,TRBJ2-7,TRBV7-8,TGTGCCAGCAGCTTAGCGGGGTGGGCCTACGAGCAGTACTTC,CASSLAGWAYEQYF
.,14,TRBD1,TRBJ1-2,TRBV10-3,TGTGCCATCAGCCGAGGACAGGGAAGGTATGGCTACACCTTC,CAISRGQGRYGYTF
.,14,.,TRBJ2-1,TRBV11-3,TGTGCCAGCAGCTTAAGTCCAGGTAGCAATGAGCAGTTCTTC,CASSLSPGSNEQFF